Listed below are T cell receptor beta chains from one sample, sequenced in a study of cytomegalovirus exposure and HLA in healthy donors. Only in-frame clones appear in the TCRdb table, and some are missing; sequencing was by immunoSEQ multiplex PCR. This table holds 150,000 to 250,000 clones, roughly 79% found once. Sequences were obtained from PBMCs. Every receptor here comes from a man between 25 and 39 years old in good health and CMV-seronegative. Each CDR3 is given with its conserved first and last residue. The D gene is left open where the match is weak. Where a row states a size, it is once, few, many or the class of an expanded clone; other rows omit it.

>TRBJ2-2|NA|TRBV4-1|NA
CASRTEDYTGELFF
TGCGCCAGCAGGACCGAGGATTACACCGGGGAGCTGTTTTTT
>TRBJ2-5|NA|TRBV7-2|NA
CASSLLTSLDF
TGTGCCAGCAGCTTACTGACTTCTCTGGACTTC
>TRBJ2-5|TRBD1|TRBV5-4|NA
CASSPGRTGGETQYF
TGTGCCAGCAGCCCCGGGAGGACAGGGGGAGAGACCCAGTACTTC
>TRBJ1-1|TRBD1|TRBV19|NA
CASSTTGIMNTEAFF
TGTGCCAGTAGTACGACAGGGATTATGAACACTGAAGCTTTCTTT
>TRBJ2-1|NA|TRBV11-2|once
CASSPWTQSYNEQFF
TGTGCCAGCAGCCCGTGGACTCAATCCTACAATGAGCAGTTCTTC
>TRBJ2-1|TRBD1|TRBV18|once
CASSPDRVTEQFF
TGTGCCAGCTCACCGGACAGGGTTACTGAGCAGTTCTTC
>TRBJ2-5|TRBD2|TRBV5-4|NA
CASSFPGTGGRETQYF
TGTGCCAGCAGCTTCCCCGGGACGGGGGGGCGAGAGACCCAGTACTTC
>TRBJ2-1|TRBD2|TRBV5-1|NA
CASSSAGTSGFLSYNEQFF
TGCGCCAGCAGCTCCGCCGGGACTAGCGGGTTCCTCTCCTACAATGAGCAGTTCTTC
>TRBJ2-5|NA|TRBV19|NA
CASSMPDGGGRWAQYF
TGTGCCAGTAGTATGCCCGATGGAGGGGGCCGGTGGGCCCAGTACTTC
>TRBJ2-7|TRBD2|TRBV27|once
CASSPGTSGNYEQYF
TGTGCCAGCAGTCCCGGGACTAGCGGGAACTACGAGCAGTACTTC
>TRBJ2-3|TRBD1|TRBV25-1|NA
CASTDREPEQDTQYF
TGCGCCAGTACCGACAGGGAACCCGAACAGGATACGCAGTATTTT
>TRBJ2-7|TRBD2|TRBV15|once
CATSREPSGSYEQYF
TGTGCCACCAGCAGAGAGCCTAGCGGGAGCTACGAGCAGTACTTC
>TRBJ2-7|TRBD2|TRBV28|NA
CASRTSGRAYEQYF
TGTGCCAGCAGGACTAGCGGGAGGGCCTACGAGCAGTACTTC
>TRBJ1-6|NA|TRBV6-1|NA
CASSAFGGSGVQPYNSPLHF
TGTGCCAGCAGTGCCTTTGGGGGGAGTGGGGTACAGCCCTATAATTCACCCCTCCACTTT
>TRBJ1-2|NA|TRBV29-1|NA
CSVAQGNGYTF
TGCAGCGTTGCCCAGGGCAACGGCTACACCTTC
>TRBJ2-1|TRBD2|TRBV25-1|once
CASSELGSGGYNEQFF
TGTGCCAGCAGTGAATTGGGTAGCGGGGGTTACAATGAGCAGTTCTTC
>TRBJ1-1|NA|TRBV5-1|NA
CASSPPGAEAFF
TGCGCCAGCAGCCCCCCGGGGGCTGAAGCTTTCTTT
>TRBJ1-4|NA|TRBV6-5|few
CASSYSRDWEKLFF
TGTGCCAGCAGTTACTCCAGGGATTGGGAAAAACTGTTTTTT
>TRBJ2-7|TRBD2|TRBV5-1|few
CASSLALAGFSYEQYF
TGCGCCAGCAGCTTGGCCCTAGCGGGATTCTCCTACGAGCAGTACTTC
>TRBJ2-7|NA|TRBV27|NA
CASSSRTGDYYEQYF
TGTGCCAGCAGTTCCCGGACGGGCGACTACTACGAGCAGTACTTC
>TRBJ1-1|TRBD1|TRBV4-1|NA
CASSQEDRPNTEAFF
TGCGCCAGCAGCCAAGAGGACAGGCCGAACACTGAAGCTTTCTTT
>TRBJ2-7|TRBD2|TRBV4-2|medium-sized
CASSQIAGETGEQYF
TGTGCCAGCAGCCAGATAGCGGGAGAAACGGGTGAGCAGTACTTC
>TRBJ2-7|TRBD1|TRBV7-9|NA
CASILSGQGPYEQYF
TGTGCCAGCATCCTGTCGGGACAGGGGCCCTACGAGCAGTACTTC
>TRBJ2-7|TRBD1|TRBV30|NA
CAWSVGQVYEQYF
TGTGCCTGGAGTGTCGGACAGGTCTACGAGCAGTACTTC
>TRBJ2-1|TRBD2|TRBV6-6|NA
CASSYSWAGGPQFF
TGTGCCAGCAGTTACTCTTGGGCGGGAGGGCCTCAGTTCTTC
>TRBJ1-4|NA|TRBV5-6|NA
CASSTVTLQGEKLFF
TGTGCCAGCAGCACCGTGACCCTACAGGGTGAAAAACTGTTTTTT
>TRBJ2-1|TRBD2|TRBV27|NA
CASSSDGLAGAGDEQFF
TGTGCCAGCAGTTCGGATGGGCTAGCGGGAGCGGGGGATGAGCAGTTCTTC
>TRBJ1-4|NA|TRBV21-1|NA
CASSSTWENEKLFF
TGTGCCAGCAGCTCCACGTGGGAGAATGAAAAACTGTTTTTT
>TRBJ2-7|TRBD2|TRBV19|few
CASSLGLAGGHYEQYF
TGTGCCAGTAGTTTAGGACTAGCGGGAGGGCACTACGAGCAGTACTTC
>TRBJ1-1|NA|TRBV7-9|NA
CASSPAVAILGTEAFF
TGTGCCAGCAGCCCTGCGGTGGCGATTTTGGGCACTGAAGCTTTCTTT
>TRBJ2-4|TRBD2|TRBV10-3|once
CAISEVLAGGGIQYF
TGTGCCATCAGTGAGGTGCTAGCGGGAGGGGGCATTCAGTACTTC
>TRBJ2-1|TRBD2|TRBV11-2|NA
CASSLAGAVIRPFF
TGTGCCAGCAGCTTGGCGGGAGCGGTTATTCGCCCGTTCTTC
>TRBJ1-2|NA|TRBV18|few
CASSPLNVQHYGYTF
TGTGCCAGCTCACCCCTTAATGTACAACATTATGGCTACACCTTC
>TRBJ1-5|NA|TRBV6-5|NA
CASSRAGSRQPQHF
TGTGCCAGCAGTCGAGCAGGGTCGAGGCAGCCCCAGCATTTT
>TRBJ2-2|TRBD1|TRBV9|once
CASSRTGGRGGELFF
TGTGCCAGCAGCAGAACAGGGGGCAGGGGCGGGGAGCTGTTTTTT